These 17 T cell receptor beta chains came from one sample sequenced in a study of technical replicates of blood from several donors. TCRdb's table, derived via immunoSEQ multiplex PCR, lists solely in-frame clones and lacks some. The table has tens of thousands of clones, approximately 84% seen once. The sequenced sample was PBMCs. These receptors all come from a human donor in good health. Some clones in this sample may be carry-over from other donors' samples.

The J gene is TRBJ2-1, the V gene TRBV6-6; 7 bases match TRBD1. The V gene's germline CDR1 is MNHNY and CDR2 SVGAGI (reference sequence). V shed 5 bases, J shed 5 bases, and the junction held 9 bases outside the gene matches. The CDR3 has 15 residues. The CDR3 DNA reads as TGTGCCAGCAGTAGACTCGGGACAGCAAACAATGAGCAGTTCTTC. This encodes CASSRLGTANNEQFF.

The V call is TRBV18, the J call TRBJ2-7, with a possible D match to TRBD2 (6 bases). Germline loops: CDR1 KGHSH, CDR2 LQKENI. This CDR3 is built from 14 residues. V lost 1 base and J lost 4, with 11 bases in between. The CDR3 sequence: CASSPQKGLYEQYF. CDR3 sequence (DNA): TGTGCCAGCTCACCACAGAAGGGACTTTACGAGCAGTACTTC. The complete variable domain, with remaining parts taken from reference TRBV18 and TRBJ2-7, reads NAGVMQNPRHLVRRRGQEARLRCSPMKGHSHVYWYRQLPEEGLKFMVYLQKENIIDESGMPKERFSAEFPKEGPSILRIQQVVRGDSAAYFCASSPQKGLYEQYFGPGTRLTVT.

CDR3 protein: CASSFILSPGNYGYTF. The CDR3 DNA follows: TGTGCCAGCAGCTTTATACTCTCCCCCGGGAACTATGGCTACACCTTC. The chain is built from TRBV7-8 and TRBJ1-2, with D unclear. The CDR3 contains 16 residues. Germline V gene lookup returns CDR1 SGHVS and CDR2 FQNEAQ. V dropped 3 bases and J dropped 2 bases, with 16 bases sitting between them.

V is TRBV30 and J is TRBJ2-3, with D hard to call. The germline V gene encodes CDR1 GTSNPN and CDR2 SVGIG (reference sequence). V was shortened by 0 bases and J by 4 bases, with 5 bases between the two germline ends. This CDR3 has 12 amino acids. The CDR3 sequence: CAWSVLPDTQYF. The DNA for the CDR3 is TGTGCCTGGAGTGTACTCCCAGATACGCAGTATTTT.

The chain carries TRBV2 and TRBJ1-4, with TRBD1 matching 7 bases. The germline CDR1 and CDR2 sequences are SNHLY and FYNNEI. The V segment lost 5 bases and the J segment 8 bases; nucleotides outside the gene matches: 8. This CDR3 has 14 amino acids. The CDR3 loop is CASSRQGVKEKLFF. DNA for the CDR3: TGTGCCAGCAGTAGGCAGGGGGTGAAGGAAAAACTGTTTTTT.

The CDR3 spells CASNSRDRGQYEQYF. CDR3 nucleotide sequence: TGTGCCAGCAACTCTAGGGACAGGGGGCAGTACGAGCAGTACTTC. The gene calls are TRBV5-6 and TRBJ2-7, with TRBD1 matching 12 bases. Germline CDR1 reads SGHDT; CDR2 reads YYEEEE. After removal of 6 bases from V and 4 bases from J, the junction contained 8 bases not matched to a gene. The CDR3 loop spans 15 amino acids.

This CDR3 is CASSPLDTDTEAFF. CDR3 DNA sequence: TGTGCCAGCAGTCCTTTGGACACGGACACTGAAGCTTTCTTT. V and J are TRBV6-5 and TRBJ1-1, with D maybe TRBD1 (5 bases). CDR1 and CDR2 from the germline V gene are MNHEY and SVGAGI. Deletions cut 5 bases from V and 3 bases from J, with 13 bases between. This CDR3 spans 14 amino acids.

The chain uses TRBV5-4 and TRBJ2-1; D unresolved. The ends were cut back, 0 bases at V and 0 bases at J, with 7 bases in the middle. This CDR3 contains 15 residues. Germline values: CDR1 SGHNT, CDR2 YYREEE (reference sequence). The CDR3 is CASSLDLSSYNEQFF. In DNA form, the CDR3 reads TGTGCCAGCAGCTTGGACCTTAGCTCCTACAATGAGCAGTTCTTC.

This sequence joins TRBV7-3 and TRBJ1-1; D is uncertain. The CDR3 consists of 13 residues. Trimming took 4 bases from V and 1 from J, leaving 7 bases between them. Germline V lookup: CDR1 SGHTA, CDR2 FQGTGA. This CDR3 reads CASSSGQNTEAFF. CDR3 nucleotides: TGTGCCAGCAGCTCTGGGCAGAACACTGAAGCTTTCTTT. Full variable domain (outside the CDR3, taken from reference TRBV7-3 and TRBJ1-1): GAGVSQTPSNKVTEKGKYVELRCDPISGHTALYWYRQSLGQGPEFLIYFQGTGAADDSGLPNDRFFAVRPEGSVSTLKIQRTERGDSAVYLCASSSGQNTEAFFGQGTRLTVV.

The chain couples TRBV18 to TRBJ1-4, with 8 bases lining up with TRBD1. The CDR3 totals 13 residues. J was trimmed by 8 bases and V by 2 bases; bases with no gene match: 1. Germline assignment: CDR1 KGHSH and CDR2 LQKENI. The CDR3 loop is CASSPRTGEKLFF. In nucleotides, the CDR3 is TGTGCCAGCTCACCAAGGACAGGGGAAAAACTGTTTTTT.

This chain uses TRBV19 with TRBJ1-1; D not certain. The V gene's germline CDR1 is LNHDA and CDR2 SQIVND (reference sequence). Trimming removed 3 bases at V and 4 bases at J, with 9 bases between. This CDR3 is built from 13 residues. CDR3 amino acids: CASSMLGSTEAFF. The DNA for the CDR3 is TGTGCCAGTAGTATGCTCGGGAGCACTGAAGCTTTCTTT.

The chain has TRBV2 and TRBJ2-7; 9 positions agree with TRBD2. This CDR3 contains 13 residues. Germline V gene data show CDR1 as SNHLY and CDR2 as FYNNEI. Unmatched junction bases numbered 5, after V lost 4 bases and J lost 7 bases. CDR3 protein: CASSVSGSGEQYF. The CDR3 nucleotides are TGTGCCAGCAGTGTTAGCGGGAGTGGGGAGCAGTACTTC.

This clone was recorded a few times. The V and J genes are TRBV5-1 and TRBJ2-1; a possible D gene is TRBD1 (7 bases). The germline V and J ends were trimmed by 6 bases and 0 bases, with 16 bases remaining between them. Germline V gene data show CDR1 as SGHRS and CDR2 as YFSETQ. The CDR3 is made up of 16 amino acids. In DNA, the CDR3 is TGCGCCAGCACCCCAGGAGGGGGCGCCTCCTACAATGAGCAGTTCTTC. Protein product: CASTPGGGASYNEQFF.

The CDR3 sequence: CAISENVATFYGYTF. The CDR3 DNA is TGTGCCATCAGTGAAAACGTAGCAACCTTCTATGGCTACACCTTC. This rearrangement joins TRBV10-3 to TRBJ1-2, with D unclear. The CDR3 totals 15 residues. Germline V gene sequence: CDR1 ENHRY, CDR2 SYGVKD. V was shortened by 3 bases and J by 4 bases, with 15 bases between the two germline ends.

The CDR3 reads CASSPLANNEQFF. The DNA of the CDR3 is TGTGCCAGCAGTCCACTAGCGAACAATGAGCAGTTCTTC. The chain has TRBV2 and TRBJ2-1; TRBD2 aligns across 7 bases. Germline V gene data show CDR1 as SNHLY and CDR2 as FYNNEI. J gave up 5 bases and V 5 bases, and 3 bases lay outside the gene matches. The CDR3 has 13 amino acids.

The chain links TRBV4-2 to TRBJ1-2; TRBD1 might be the D (5 bases). The CDR3 extends over 16 amino acids. In germline, CDR1 is LGHNA, CDR2 YNFKEQ. Between the trimmed V and J ends, which lost 0 bases and 7 bases, there was a span of 18 bases. The CDR3 region has the DNA TGTGCCAGCAGCCAAGAGGGGGACTTCTCAACTGGTGGCTACACCTTC. Protein: CASSQEGDFSTGGYTF.

The rearrangement uses TRBV27 and TRBJ1-2; no clear D gene. V lost 4 bases and J 5 bases, leaving 17 bases between the germline ends. This CDR3 comprises 15 residues. CDR1 MNHEY and CDR2 SMNVEV come from the germline V gene (reference sequence). The CDR3 here is CASSSRGFSQYGYTF. CDR3 bases: TGTGCCAGCAGTTCACGGGGTTTCAGTCAGTATGGCTACACCTTC.